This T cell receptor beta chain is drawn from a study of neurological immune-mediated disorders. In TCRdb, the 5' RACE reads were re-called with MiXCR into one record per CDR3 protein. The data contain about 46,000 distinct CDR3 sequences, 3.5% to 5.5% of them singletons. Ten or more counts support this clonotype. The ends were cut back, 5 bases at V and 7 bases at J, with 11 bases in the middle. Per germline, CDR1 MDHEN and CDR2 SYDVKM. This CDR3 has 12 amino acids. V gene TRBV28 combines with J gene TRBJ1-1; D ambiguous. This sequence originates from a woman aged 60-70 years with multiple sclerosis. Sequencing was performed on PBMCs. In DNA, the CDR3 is TGTGCCAGCAGTATTCCTCAGATTGAAGCTTTCTTT. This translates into CASSIPQIEAFF.